These 20 T cell receptor beta chains share one sample of origin, sequenced in a study of blood T cell repertoires in COVID-19. Sequenced by immunoSEQ multiplex PCR; TCRdb stores in-frame clones only, minus some. The sample holds 100,000 to 120,000 clones; about 72% are singletons and the top ten take 7.6%. Source material: peripheral blood. These receptors were collected from a woman aged 55-70 years with acute or convalescent COVID-19.

The CDR3 spells CAIRKTGTAHNEQFF. In DNA form, the CDR3 reads TGTGCCATCAGAAAGACAGGCACAGCTCACAATGAGCAGTTCTTC. The chain joins TRBV10-3 to TRBJ2-1; a possible D gene is TRBD1 (6 bases). Trimming removed 6 bases from V and 5 bases from J, with 17 bases in between. CDR1 ENHRY and CDR2 SYGVKD come from the germline V gene. This CDR3 has 15 residues.

The chain links TRBV18 to TRBJ2-5; TRBD2 might be the D (5 bases). This CDR3 comprises 13 residues. The germline V gene encodes CDR1 KGHSH and CDR2 LQKENI. V was clipped by 4 bases and J by 5 bases, with 11 bases between them. The CDR3 sequence is CASSQSPGETQYF. The CDR3 DNA is TGTGCCAGCTCACAAAGTCCGGGGGAGACCCAGTACTTC.

The J gene is TRBJ2-1, the V gene TRBV18, with 13 bases matching TRBD2. This CDR3 is built from 15 residues. Germline V lookup: CDR1 KGHSH, CDR2 LQKENI. The J segment lost 8 bases and the V segment lost 3 bases, leaving 4 bases of the junction unmatched. The CDR3 spells CASSPGLAGYHEQFF. In DNA, the CDR3 is TGTGCCAGCTCACCGGGACTAGCGGGGTACCATGAGCAGTTCTTC.

Turning to this clone: An end of the junction does not agree with germline; a read error may underlie this. The chain links TRBV6-6 to TRBJ2-7; 8 positions agree with TRBD2. This CDR3 has 13 residues. Per the germline V gene, CDR1 is MNHNY and CDR2 is SVGAGI (reference sequence). The CDR3 DNA reads TGTGCCAGCAGTAACTCACTAGCGGCCGAGCAGTACTTC. This codes for CASSNSLAAEQYF.

This clone occurred a few times. V is TRBV14 and J is TRBJ2-2; 9 bases are a match to TRBD1. The length of the CDR3 is 15 residues. V lost 4 bases, J lost 2 bases, and 2 bases stayed unmatched. CDR1 and CDR2 (germline): SGHDN, FVKESK. The CDR3 DNA reads as TGTGCCAGCAGCCGGACAGGGGTCAACACCGGGGAGCTGTTTTTT. This encodes CASSRTGVNTGELFF.

The J gene is TRBJ1-3, the V gene TRBV28; D gene ambiguous. The CDR3 consists of 11 residues. V shed 6 bases and J shed 7 bases, with 7 bases lying between them. CDR1 and CDR2 from the germline V gene are MDHEN and SYDVKM. CDR3 nucleotide sequence: TGTGCCAGCAGGGGAGAGAACACCATATATTTT. Its translation: CASRGENTIYF.

The rearrangement joins TRBV7-2 to TRBJ1-4; TRBD1 might be the D (5 bases). CDR1 is SGHTA, CDR2 FQGNSA, per germline. The CDR3 sequence is 14 residues long. Trimming shortened V by 3 bases and J by 8 bases, and 13 bases separated the two germline ends. CDR3 sequence: CASSFLGGREKLFF. DNA of the CDR3: TGTGCCAGCAGCTTTCTCGGGGGAAGGGAAAAACTGTTTTTT.

The chain carries TRBV6-1 and TRBJ1-3; weak D call: TRBD1 (6 bases). Per germline, CDR1 MNHNS and CDR2 SASEGT. The CDR3 loop spans 14 amino acids. V gave up 5 bases and J gave up 2 bases, with 10 bases separating them. The CDR3 bases are TGTGCCAGCAGTTCGGACAGCCCTGGAAACACCATATATTTT. Protein sequence: CASSSDSPGNTIYF.

J is TRBJ1-2 and V is TRBV19; D may be TRBD1 (5 bases). The germline V and J ends were trimmed by 5 bases and 0 bases, with 10 bases remaining between them. The CDR3 runs to 14 residues. Germline V gives CDR1 LNHDA, CDR2 SQIVND (reference sequence). The CDR3 protein is CASSPPTANYGYTF. In DNA form, the CDR3 reads TGTGCCAGTAGTCCCCCGACAGCTAACTATGGCTACACCTTC.

The gene calls are TRBV4-2 and TRBJ1-4; the match to TRBD1 covers 10 bases. Germline V gene data show CDR1 as LGHNA and CDR2 as YNFKEQ. The CDR3 contains 15 residues. J lost 11 bases, V lost 0 bases, and 6 bases had no gene match. Here the CDR3 reads CASSQEGDRGPKLFF. CDR3 in DNA: TGTGCCAGCAGCCAAGAGGGGGACAGGGGCCCTAAACTGTTTTTT.

The gene calls are TRBV5-1 and TRBJ1-2; 7 bases match TRBD1. V shed 5 bases, J shed 7 bases, and the junction held 5 bases outside the gene matches. Germline values: CDR1 SGHRS, CDR2 YFSETQ. This CDR3 comprises 12 residues. CDR3 DNA sequence: TGCGCCAGCAGTACAGGGGATGGTGGCTACACCTTC. Protein sequence: CASSTGDGGYTF.

This clone occurred a few times. The chain uses TRBV10-3 and TRBJ2-2; TRBD2 matches at 8 bases. V lost 3 bases, J lost 6 bases, and 12 bases stayed unmatched. Looked up from germline, CDR1 is ENHRY and CDR2 is SYGVKD. The CDR3 length is 17 residues. CDR3 nucleotides: TGTGCCATCAGTGAAGCCCGGGGGGGCCTGACACCCGGGGAGCTGTTTTTT. Translated, it gives CAISEARGGLTPGELFF.

The CDR3: CASSRDSSYEQYF. The DNA of the CDR3 is TGTGCCAGCAGTCGGGACTCCTCCTACGAGCAGTACTTC. V is TRBV12-3 or TRBV12-4 and J is TRBJ2-7; tentative D call: TRBD2 (6 bases). V lost 5 bases to trimming and J lost 0 bases, with 8 bases between them. This CDR3 is built from 13 residues.

This clone was counted only a few times. The gene calls are TRBV7-3 and TRBJ2-5, with 10 bases that match TRBD2. V shed 0 bases and J 2 bases; nucleotides not matched to a gene: 6. The germline CDR1 and CDR2 sequences are SGHTA and FQGTGA. There are 17 residues in the CDR3. The chain's CDR3 is CASSLTPSSGGQETQYF. The CDR3 bases are TGTGCCAGCAGCTTAACCCCCTCTAGCGGGGGACAAGAGACCCAGTACTTC.

This sequence joins TRBV27 and TRBJ1-2; D uncertain. V lost 2 bases and J 4 bases, leaving 14 bases between the germline ends. Looked up from germline, CDR1 is MNHEY and CDR2 is SMNVEV (reference sequence). This CDR3 has 15 residues. CDR3 amino acids: CASSLGPPPIYGYTF. CDR3 DNA: TGTGCCAGCAGTTTAGGGCCCCCCCCTATCTATGGCTACACCTTC.

A single count supports this clone. The V gene is TRBV28, the J gene TRBJ1-1, with TRBD1 as a possible D gene (6 bases). This CDR3 is built from 17 residues. The V end lost 4 bases, the J end lost 6 bases, and 24 bases lay between the germline ends. CDR1 is MDHEN, CDR2 SYDVKM, per germline. For the CDR3, the DNA is TGTGCCAGCAGTTCCGCCCACAGGGTTCTATTCGTTCCTGAAGCTTTCTTT. The encoded protein is CASSSAHRVLFVPEAFF.

The V call is TRBV7-3, the J call TRBJ1-1; D gene unclear. The CDR3 contains 13 residues. Looked up from germline, CDR1 is SGHTA and CDR2 is FQGTGA. The germline V and J ends were trimmed by 2 bases and 4 bases, with 8 bases remaining between them. As DNA, the CDR3 is TGTGCCAGCAGCTTAGTCGAGGGCACTGAAGCTTTCTTT. Amino acid sequence: CASSLVEGTEAFF.

In its sample, this clone was seen a few times. The chain has TRBV5-6 and TRBJ1-1; no clear D. The germline V gene encodes CDR1 SGHDT and CDR2 YYEEEE. The CDR3 has 12 residues. V was shortened by 0 bases and J by 11 bases, with 11 bases between the two germline ends. As DNA, the CDR3 is TGTGCCAGCAGCTTGGCGGGGTTGGGTGCTTTCTTT. Residues: CASSLAGLGAFF.

The chain carries TRBV5-1 and TRBJ1-6, with D possibly matching TRBD1 (6 bases). The V end was cut by 8 bases, the J end by 9 bases, with 15 bases between. This CDR3 contains 13 residues. CDR1 and CDR2 (germline): SGHRS, YFSETQ. The CDR3 sequence: CASTPDSSSPLHF. The CDR3 DNA sequence: TGCGCCAGTACGCCGGACAGTAGTTCACCCCTCCACTTT.

V and J are TRBV28 and TRBJ1-2; possible D gene TRBD1, 6 bases. CDR1 and CDR2 (germline): MDHEN, SYDVKM. This CDR3 spans 11 amino acids. Trimming pared 6 bases from V and 7 bases from J, leaving 9 bases between. CDR3 in DNA: TGTGCCAGCAGACAGGGTACTGGCTACACCTTC. Protein product: CASRQGTGYTF.